This TCR beta chain was identified during a study of response to subunit inactivated influenza vaccine. Study findings and constraints: It was the authors' suggestion that each seasonal influenza vaccination recruits few new T cells.

This CDR3 is 16 amino acids long. V lost 0 bases to trimming and J lost 2 bases; unmatched junction nucleotides: 5. Germline V gene data show CDR1 as MGHRA and CDR2 as YSYEKL. In TCRdb, the RT-PCR reads were re-called with MiXCR into one record per CDR3 protein. The table has about 530,000 distinct CDR3 sequences, over 9.5% seen once. About this clonotype: The antigen remains undetermined.

The V gene is TRBV4-1, the J gene TRBJ2-5; TRBD2 matches 8 bases. The receptor comes from a man aged 50 or older who received an inactivated influenza vaccine. The sample consisted of PBMCs from blood, taken on the day of vaccination. CDR3 sequence reads: CASSQEGRGGQETQYF. CDR3 DNA sequence: TGCGCCAGCAGCCAAGAGGGACGGGGGGGTCAAGAGACCCAGTACTTC.